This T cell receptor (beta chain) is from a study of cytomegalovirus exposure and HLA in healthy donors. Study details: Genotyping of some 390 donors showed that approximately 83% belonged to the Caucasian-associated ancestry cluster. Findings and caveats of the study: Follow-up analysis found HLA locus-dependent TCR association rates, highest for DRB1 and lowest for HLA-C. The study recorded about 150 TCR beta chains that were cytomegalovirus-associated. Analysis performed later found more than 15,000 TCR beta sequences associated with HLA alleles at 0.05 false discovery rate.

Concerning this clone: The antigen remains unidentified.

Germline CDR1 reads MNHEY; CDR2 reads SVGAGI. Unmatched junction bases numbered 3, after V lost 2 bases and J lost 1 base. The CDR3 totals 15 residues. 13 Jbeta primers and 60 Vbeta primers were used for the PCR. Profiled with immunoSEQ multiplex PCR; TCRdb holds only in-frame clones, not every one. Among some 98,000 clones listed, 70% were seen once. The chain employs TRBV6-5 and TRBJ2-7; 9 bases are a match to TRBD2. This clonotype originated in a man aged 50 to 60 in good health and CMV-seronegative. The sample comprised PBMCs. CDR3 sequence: CASSYRLAGSYEQYF. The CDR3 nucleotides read TGTGCCAGCAGTTACCGGCTAGCGGGGTCCTACGAGCAGTACTTC.